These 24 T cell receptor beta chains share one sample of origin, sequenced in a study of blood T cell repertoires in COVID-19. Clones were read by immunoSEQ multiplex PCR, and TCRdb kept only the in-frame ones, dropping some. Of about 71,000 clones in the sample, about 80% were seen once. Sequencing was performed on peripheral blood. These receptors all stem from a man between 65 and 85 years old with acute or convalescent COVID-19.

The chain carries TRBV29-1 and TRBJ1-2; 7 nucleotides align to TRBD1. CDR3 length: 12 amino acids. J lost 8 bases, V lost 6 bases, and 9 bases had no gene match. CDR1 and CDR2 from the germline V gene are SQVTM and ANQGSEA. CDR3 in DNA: TGCAGCGTCGGCGACAGGGAAGGGGGCTACACCTTC. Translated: CSVGDREGGYTF.

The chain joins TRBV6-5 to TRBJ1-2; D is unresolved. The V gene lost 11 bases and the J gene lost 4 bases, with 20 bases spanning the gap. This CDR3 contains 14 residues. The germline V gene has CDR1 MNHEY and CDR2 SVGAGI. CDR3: CAAEGAEVPYGYTF. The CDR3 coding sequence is TGTGCCGCCGAAGGAGCCGAAGTACCCTATGGCTACACCTTC.

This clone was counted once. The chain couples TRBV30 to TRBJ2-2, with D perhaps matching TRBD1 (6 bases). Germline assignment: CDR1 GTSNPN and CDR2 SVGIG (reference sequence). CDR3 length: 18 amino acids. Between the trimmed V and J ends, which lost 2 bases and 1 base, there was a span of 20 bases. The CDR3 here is CAWSTYRVALKNTGELFF. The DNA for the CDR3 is TGTGCCTGGAGTACTTACAGGGTAGCCTTAAAGAACACCGGGGAGCTGTTTTTT.

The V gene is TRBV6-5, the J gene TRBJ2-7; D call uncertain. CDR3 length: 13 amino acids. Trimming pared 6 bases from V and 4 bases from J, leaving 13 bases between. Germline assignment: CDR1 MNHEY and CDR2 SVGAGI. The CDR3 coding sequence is TGTGCCAGCAGCAAAGGAACTATATACGAGCAGTACTTC. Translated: CASSKGTIYEQYF.

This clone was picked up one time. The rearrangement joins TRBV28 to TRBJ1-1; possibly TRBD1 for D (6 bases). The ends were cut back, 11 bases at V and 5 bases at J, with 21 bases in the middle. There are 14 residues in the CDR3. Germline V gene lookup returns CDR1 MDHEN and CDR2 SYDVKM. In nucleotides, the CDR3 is TGTGCCGGTCGTGACAGGCGACCGGGGACTGAAGCTTTCTTT. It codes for CAGRDRRPGTEAFF.

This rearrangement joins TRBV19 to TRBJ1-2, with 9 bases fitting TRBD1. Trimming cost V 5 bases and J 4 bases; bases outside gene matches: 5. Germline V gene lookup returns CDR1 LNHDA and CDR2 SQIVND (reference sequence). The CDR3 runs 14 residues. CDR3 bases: TGTGCCAGTAGTCCTGACAGGGGGGTCTATGGCTACACCTTC. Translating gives CASSPDRGVYGYTF.

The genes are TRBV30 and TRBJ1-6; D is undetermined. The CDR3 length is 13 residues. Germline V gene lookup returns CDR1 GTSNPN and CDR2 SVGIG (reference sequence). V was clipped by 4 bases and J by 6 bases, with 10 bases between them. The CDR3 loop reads CAWTRRINSPLHF. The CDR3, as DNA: TGTGCCTGGACACGGAGAATTAATTCACCCCTCCACTTT.

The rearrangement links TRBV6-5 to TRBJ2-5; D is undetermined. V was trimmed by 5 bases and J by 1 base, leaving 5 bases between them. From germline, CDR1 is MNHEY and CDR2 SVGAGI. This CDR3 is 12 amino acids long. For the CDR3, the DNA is TGTGCCAGCAGTCTCTCCCAAGAGACCCAGTACTTC. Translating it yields CASSLSQETQYF.

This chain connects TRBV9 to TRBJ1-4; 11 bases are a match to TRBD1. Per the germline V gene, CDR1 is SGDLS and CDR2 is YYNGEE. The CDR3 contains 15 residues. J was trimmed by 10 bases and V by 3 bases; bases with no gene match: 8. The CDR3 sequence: CASSARGQGAGKLFF. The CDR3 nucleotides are TGTGCCAGCAGCGCCCGAGGACAGGGGGCGGGAAAACTGTTTTTT.

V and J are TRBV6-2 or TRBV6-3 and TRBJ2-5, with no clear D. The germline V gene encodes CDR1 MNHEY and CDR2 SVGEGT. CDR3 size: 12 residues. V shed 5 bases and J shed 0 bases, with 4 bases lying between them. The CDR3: CASSAYQETQYF. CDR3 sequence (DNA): TGTGCCAGCAGTGCGTACCAAGAGACCCAGTACTTC.

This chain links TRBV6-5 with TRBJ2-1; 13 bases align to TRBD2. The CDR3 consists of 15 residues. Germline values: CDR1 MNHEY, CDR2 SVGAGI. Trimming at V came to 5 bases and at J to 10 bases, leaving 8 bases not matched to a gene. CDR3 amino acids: CASSPGTSGAREQFF. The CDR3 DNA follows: TGTGCCAGCAGTCCCGGGACTAGCGGGGCCCGGGAGCAGTTCTTC.

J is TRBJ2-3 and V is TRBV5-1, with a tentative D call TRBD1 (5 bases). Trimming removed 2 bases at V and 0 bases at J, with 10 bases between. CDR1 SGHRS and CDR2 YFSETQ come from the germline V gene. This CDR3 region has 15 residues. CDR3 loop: CASSLSTVSTDTQYF. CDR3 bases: TGCGCCAGCAGCTTATCGACAGTGAGCACAGATACGCAGTATTTT. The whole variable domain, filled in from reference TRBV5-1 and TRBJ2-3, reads KAGVTQTPRYLIKTRGQQVTLSCSPISGHRSVSWYQQTPGQGLQFLFEYFSETQRNKGNFPGRFSGRQFSNSRSEMNVSTLELGDSALYLCASSLSTVSTDTQYFGPGTRLTVL.

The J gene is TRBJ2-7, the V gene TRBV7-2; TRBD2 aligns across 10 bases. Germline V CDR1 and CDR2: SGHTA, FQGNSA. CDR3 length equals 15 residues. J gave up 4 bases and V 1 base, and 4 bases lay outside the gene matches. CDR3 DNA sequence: TGTGCCAGCAGCTTAGGGACTAGCGGACCATACGAGCAGTACTTC. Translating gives CASSLGTSGPYEQYF.

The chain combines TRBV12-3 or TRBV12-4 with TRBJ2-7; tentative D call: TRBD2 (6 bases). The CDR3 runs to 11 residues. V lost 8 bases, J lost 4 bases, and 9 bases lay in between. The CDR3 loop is CASSRGYEQYF. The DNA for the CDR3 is TGTGCCAGCTCCCGGGGGTACGAGCAGTACTTC.

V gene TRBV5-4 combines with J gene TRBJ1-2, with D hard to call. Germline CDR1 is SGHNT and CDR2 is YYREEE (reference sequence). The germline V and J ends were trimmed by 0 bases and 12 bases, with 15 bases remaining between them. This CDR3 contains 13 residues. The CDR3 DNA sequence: TGTGCCAGCAGCTTGGCGTCTGGAGTTTACGACACCTTC. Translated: CASSLASGVYDTF.

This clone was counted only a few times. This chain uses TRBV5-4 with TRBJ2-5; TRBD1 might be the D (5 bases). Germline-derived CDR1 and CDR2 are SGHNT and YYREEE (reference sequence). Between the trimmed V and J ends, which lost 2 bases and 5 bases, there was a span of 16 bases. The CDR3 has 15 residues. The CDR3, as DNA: TGTGCCAGCAGCTTTCCTGCCTTGGGGCGTGAGACCCAGTACTTC. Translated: CASSFPALGRETQYF.

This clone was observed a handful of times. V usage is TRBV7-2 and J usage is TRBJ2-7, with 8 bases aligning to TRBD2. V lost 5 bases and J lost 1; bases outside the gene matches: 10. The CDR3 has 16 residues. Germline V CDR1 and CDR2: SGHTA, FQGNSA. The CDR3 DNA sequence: TGTGCCAGCAGCCCGGGGGCGGGAGGCCTTTCCTACGAGCAGTACTTC. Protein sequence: CASSPGAGGLSYEQYF. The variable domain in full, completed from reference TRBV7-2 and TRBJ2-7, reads GAGVSQSPSNKVTEKGKDVELRCDPISGHTALYWYRQSLGQGLEFLIYFQGNSAPDKSGLPSDRFSAERTGGSVSTLTIQRTQQEDSAVYLCASSPGAGGLSYEQYFGPGTRLTVT.

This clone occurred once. The CDR3 DNA follows: TGCGCCAGCAGCTCACTGGGACTAGCGGGGAACAATGAGCAGTTCTTC. Translating gives CASSSLGLAGNNEQFF. The V and J genes are TRBV5-1 and TRBJ2-1; 13 bases are a match to TRBD2. Germline V lookup: CDR1 SGHRS, CDR2 YFSETQ. V gave up 3 bases and J gave up 5 bases; unmatched junction bases: 5. The CDR3 is 16 residues long.

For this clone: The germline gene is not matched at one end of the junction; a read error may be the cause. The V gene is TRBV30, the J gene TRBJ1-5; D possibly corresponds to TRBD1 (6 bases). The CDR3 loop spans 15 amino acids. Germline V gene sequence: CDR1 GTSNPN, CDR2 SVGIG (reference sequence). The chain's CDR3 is CAWRRPGGGNQPQHF. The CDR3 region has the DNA TGTGCCTGGAGGCGGCCCGGGGGGGGCAACCAGCCCCAGCATTTT.

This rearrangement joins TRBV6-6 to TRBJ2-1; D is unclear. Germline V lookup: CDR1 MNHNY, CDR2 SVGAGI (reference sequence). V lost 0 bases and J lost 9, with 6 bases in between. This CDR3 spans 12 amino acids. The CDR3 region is CASSYSRSEQFF. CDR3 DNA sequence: TGTGCCAGCAGTTACTCGAGGAGTGAGCAGTTCTTC.

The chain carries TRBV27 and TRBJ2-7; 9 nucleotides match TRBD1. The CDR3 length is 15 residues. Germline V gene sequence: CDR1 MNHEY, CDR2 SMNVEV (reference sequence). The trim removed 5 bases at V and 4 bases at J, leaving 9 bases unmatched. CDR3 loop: CASSPTGGARYEQYF. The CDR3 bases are TGTGCCAGCAGTCCAACAGGGGGCGCGAGGTACGAGCAGTACTTC.

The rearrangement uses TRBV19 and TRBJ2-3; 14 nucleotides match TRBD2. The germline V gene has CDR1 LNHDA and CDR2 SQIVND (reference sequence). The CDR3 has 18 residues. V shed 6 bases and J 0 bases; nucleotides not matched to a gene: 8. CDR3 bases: TGTGCCAGTAGCGGGGGACTAGCGGGGGCCCCTAGCACAGATACGCAGTATTTT. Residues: CASSGGLAGAPSTDTQYF. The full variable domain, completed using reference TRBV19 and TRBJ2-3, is DGGITQSPKYLFRKEGQNVTLSCEQNLNHDAMYWYRQDPGQGLRLIYYSQIVNDFQKGDIAEGYSVSREKKESFPLTVTSAQKNPTAFYLCASSGGLAGAPSTDTQYFGPGTRLTVL.

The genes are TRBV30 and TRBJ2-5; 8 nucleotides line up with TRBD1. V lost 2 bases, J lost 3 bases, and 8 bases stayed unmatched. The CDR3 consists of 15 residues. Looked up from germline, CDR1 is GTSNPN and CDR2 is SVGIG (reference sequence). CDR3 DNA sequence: TGTGCCTGGAGTTCGGCAGGGGGCCCCAAAGAGACCCAGTACTTC. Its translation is CAWSSAGGPKETQYF.

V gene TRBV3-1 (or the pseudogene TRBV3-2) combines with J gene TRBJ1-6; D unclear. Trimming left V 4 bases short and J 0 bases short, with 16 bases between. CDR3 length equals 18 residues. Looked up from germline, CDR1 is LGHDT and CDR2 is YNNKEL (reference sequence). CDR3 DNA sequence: TGTGCCAGCAGCCGAGTACTCCCCGGGAGCTCCTATAATTCACCCCTCCACTTT. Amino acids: CASSRVLPGSSYNSPLHF.